The clone carrying this T cell receptor beta chain was observed once. This sample was taken from a study of cytomegalovirus exposure and HLA in healthy donors. Germline CDR1 and CDR2: MNHEY and SMNVEV (reference sequence). V dropped 1 base and J dropped 1 base, with 13 bases sitting between them. CDR3 length equals 16 residues. The PCR made use of 60 Vbeta and 13 Jbeta primers. Some clones are missing from TCRdb's copy, which holds only in-frame ones; the method was immunoSEQ multiplex PCR. The table lists under 150,000 clones, approximately 84% of them singletons. The source of this sequence is a boy between 2 and 10 years old in good health and CMV-seronegative. Material: PBMCs. The chain employs TRBV27 and TRBJ1-1; the D gene is possibly TRBD1 (6 bases). CDR3 region: CASSLYGGLRNTEAFF. The CDR3, as DNA: TGTGCCAGCAGTTTATACGGGGGGCTAAGGAACACTGAAGCTTTCTTT.